This TCR beta chain was documented in a study of T cell responses to AZD1222 COVID-19 vaccine. The table came from immunoSEQ multiplex PCR; TCRdb's copy has only in-frame clones and leaves some out. This sample has just over 150,000 clones; roughly nine tenths occur once, and the top ten carry roughly 1.9%. This CDR3 has 14 residues. V lost 3 bases, J lost 3 bases, and 12 bases lay in between. Germline V gene sequence: CDR1 SGDLS, CDR2 YYNGEE. This TCR derives from an adult in good health. Sequenced material: peripheral blood, taken on day 0 of AZD1222 vaccination. The chain joins TRBV9 to TRBJ1-1; possible D gene TRBD1, 5 bases. CDR3 in amino acids: CASSATTGDTEAFF. The CDR3 nucleotides are TGTGCCAGCAGCGCGACTACGGGGGACACTGAAGCTTTCTTT.